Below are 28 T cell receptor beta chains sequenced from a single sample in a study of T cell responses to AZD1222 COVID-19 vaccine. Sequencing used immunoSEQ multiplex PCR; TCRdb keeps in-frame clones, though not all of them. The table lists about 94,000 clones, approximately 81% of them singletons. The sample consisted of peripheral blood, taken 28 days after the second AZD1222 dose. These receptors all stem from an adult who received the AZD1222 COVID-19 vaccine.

CDR3 sequence reads: CASSPLGDRVAEQYF. The CDR3 DNA reads TGTGCCAGCAGCCCCCTCGGGGACAGGGTCGCGGAGCAGTACTTC. V is TRBV14 and J is TRBJ2-7; 9 nucleotides align to TRBD1. The CDR3 contains 15 residues. Germline loops: CDR1 SGHDN, CDR2 FVKESK. The J segment lost 7 bases and the V segment lost 4 bases, leaving 11 bases of the junction unmatched.

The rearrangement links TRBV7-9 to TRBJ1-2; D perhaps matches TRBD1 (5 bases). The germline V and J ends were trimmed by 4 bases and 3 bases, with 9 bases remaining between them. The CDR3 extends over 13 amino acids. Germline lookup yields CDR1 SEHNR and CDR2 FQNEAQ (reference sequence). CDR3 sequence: CASSWQGDYGYTF. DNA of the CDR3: TGTGCCAGCAGCTGGCAGGGCGACTATGGCTACACCTTC.

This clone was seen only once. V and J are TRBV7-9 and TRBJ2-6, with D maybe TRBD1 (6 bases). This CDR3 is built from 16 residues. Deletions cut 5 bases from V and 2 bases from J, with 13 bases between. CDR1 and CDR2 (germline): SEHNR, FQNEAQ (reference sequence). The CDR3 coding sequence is TGTGCCAGCAGCCTTACAGGGTCCCCTGGGGCCAACGTCCTGACTTTC. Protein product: CASSLTGSPGANVLTF.

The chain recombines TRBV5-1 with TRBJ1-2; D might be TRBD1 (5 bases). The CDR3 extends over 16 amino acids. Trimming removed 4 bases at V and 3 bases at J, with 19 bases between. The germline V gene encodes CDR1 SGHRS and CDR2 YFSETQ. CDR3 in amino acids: CASSTGSRGWDYGYTF. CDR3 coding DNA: TGCGCCAGCAGCACTGGTTCGAGGGGCTGGGACTATGGCTACACCTTC.

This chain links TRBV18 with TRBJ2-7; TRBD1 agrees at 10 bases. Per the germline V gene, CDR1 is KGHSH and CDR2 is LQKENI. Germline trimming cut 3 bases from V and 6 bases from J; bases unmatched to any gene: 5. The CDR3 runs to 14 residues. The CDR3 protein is CASSPGQGPLEQYF. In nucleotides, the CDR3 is TGTGCCAGCTCACCGGGACAGGGGCCTCTCGAGCAGTACTTC.

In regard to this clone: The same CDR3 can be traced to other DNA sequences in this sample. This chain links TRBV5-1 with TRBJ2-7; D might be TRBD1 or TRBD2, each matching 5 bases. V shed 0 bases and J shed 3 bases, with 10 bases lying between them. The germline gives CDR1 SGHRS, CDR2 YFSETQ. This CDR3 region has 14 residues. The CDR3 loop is CASSLGGNLYEQYF. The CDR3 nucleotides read TGCGCCAGCAGCTTGGGGGGGAACCTCTACGAGCAGTACTTC.

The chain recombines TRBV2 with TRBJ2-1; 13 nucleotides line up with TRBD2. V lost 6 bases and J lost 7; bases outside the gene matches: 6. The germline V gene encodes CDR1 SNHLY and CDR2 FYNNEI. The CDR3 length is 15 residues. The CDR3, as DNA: TGTGCCAGCAGGGCAACTAGCGGGAGGGGGAATGAGCAGTTCTTC. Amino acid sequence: CASRATSGRGNEQFF.

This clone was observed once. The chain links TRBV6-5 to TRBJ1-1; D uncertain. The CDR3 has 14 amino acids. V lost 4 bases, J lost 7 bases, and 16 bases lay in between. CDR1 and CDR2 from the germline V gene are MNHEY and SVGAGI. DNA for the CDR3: TGTGCCAGCAGTTCCAATCTCGGGGAGTATGAAGCTTTCTTT. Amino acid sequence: CASSSNLGEYEAFF.

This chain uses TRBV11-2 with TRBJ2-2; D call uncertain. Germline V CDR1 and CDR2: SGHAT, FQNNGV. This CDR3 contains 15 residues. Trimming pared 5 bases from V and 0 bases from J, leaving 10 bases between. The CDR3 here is CASSPSVPNTGELFF. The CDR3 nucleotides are TGTGCCAGCAGCCCCTCAGTTCCGAACACCGGGGAGCTGTTTTTT.

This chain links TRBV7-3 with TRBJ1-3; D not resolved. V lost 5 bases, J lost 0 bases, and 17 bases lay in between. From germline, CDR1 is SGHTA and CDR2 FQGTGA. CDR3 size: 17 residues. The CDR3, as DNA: TGTGCCAGCAGCCCGCTCGGCTGGAATAACTCTGGAAACACCATATATTTT. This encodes CASSPLGWNNSGNTIYF.

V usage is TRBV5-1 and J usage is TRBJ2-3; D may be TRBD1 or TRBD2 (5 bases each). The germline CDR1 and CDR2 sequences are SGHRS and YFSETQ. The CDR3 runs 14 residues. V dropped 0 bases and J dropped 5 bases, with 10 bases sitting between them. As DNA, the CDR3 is TGCGCCAGCAGCTTGGGTGGGGGTGGAGATACGCAGTATTTT. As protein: CASSLGGGGDTQYF.

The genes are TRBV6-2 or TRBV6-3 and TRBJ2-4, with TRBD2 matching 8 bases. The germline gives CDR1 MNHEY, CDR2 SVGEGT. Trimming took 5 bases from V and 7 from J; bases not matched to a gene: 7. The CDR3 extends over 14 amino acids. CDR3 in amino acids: CASSAGTRGNIQYF. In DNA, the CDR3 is TGTGCCAGCAGTGCCGGGACTAGAGGGAACATTCAGTACTTC.

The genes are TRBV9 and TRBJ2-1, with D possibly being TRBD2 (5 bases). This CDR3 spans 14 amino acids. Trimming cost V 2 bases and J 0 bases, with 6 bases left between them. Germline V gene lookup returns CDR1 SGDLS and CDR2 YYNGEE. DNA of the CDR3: TGTGCCAGCAGCGTCAGCGGCTCCTACAATGAGCAGTTCTTC. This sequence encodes CASSVSGSYNEQFF. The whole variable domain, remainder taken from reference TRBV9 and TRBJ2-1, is DSGVTQTPKHLITATGQRVTLRCSPRSGDLSVYWYQQSLDQGLQFLIQYYNGEERAKGNILERFSAQQFPDLHSELNLSSLELGDSALYFCASSVSGSYNEQFFGPGTRLTVL.

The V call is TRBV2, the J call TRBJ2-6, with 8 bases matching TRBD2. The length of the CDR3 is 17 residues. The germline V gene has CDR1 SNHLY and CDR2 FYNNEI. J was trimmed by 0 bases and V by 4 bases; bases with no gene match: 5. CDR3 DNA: TGTGCCAGCAGTGCGCGGGGGGCTTTCTCTGGGGCCAACGTCCTGACTTTC. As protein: CASSARGAFSGANVLTF.

The CDR3 region is CASSLEQPTAQHF. The CDR3 region has the DNA TGTGCCAGCAGCTTAGAACAGCCTACAGCCCAGCATTTT. The chain links TRBV7-2 to TRBJ1-5; D is undetermined. Trimming removed 1 base from V and 11 bases from J, with 12 bases in between. Germline lookup yields CDR1 SGHTA and CDR2 FQGNSA. This CDR3 contains 13 residues.

CDR3 residues: CASSQRSLAGQGADYGYTF. The CDR3 coding sequence is TGTGCCAGCAGCCAACGGTCACTGGCAGGACAGGGGGCTGACTATGGCTACACCTTC. The chain recombines TRBV21-1 with TRBJ1-2; TRBD1, as called in the table, went unchecked against the DNA. TRBV21-1 is listed as a pseudogene. This CDR3 spans 19 amino acids.

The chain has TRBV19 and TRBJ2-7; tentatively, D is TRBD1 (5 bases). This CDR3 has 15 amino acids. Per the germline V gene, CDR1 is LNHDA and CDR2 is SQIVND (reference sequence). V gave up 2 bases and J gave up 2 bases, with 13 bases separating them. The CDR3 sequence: CASSINRLPTYEQYF. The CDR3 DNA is TGTGCCAGTAGTATAAACAGGCTCCCTACCTACGAGCAGTACTTC.

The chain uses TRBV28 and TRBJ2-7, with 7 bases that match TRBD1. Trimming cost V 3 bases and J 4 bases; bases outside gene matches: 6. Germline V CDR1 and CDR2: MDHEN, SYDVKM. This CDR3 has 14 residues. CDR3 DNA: TGTGCCAGCAGTTTCCCGGGACAGTATTACGAGCAGTACTTC. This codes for CASSFPGQYYEQYF.

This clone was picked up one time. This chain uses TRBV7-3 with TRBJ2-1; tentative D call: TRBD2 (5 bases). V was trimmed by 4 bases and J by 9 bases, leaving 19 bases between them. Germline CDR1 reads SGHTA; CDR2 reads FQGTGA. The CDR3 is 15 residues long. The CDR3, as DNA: TGTGCCAGCAGCTCCTCCGGGAATTCCATGGGTGAGCAGTTCTTC. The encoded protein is CASSSSGNSMGEQFF.

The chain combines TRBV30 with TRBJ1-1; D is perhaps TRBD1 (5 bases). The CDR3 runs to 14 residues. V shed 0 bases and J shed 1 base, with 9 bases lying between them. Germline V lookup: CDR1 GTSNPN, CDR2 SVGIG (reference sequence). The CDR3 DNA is TGTGCCTGGAGTGTAGGGACGGGGAACACTGAAGCTTTCTTT. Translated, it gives CAWSVGTGNTEAFF.

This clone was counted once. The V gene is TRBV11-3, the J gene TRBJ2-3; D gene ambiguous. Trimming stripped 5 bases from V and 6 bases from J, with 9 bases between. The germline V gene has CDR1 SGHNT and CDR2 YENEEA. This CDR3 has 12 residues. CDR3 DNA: TGTGCCAGCAGCATGGTGGAGGATACGCAGTATTTT. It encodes CASSMVEDTQYF.

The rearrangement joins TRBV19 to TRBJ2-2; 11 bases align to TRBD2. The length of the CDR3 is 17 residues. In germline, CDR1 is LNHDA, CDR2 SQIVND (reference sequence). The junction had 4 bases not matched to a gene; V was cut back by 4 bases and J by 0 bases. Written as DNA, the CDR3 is TGTGCCAGTAGTAAACTAGCGGGGGTCGCGAACACCGGGGAGCTGTTTTTT. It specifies CASSKLAGVANTGELFF.

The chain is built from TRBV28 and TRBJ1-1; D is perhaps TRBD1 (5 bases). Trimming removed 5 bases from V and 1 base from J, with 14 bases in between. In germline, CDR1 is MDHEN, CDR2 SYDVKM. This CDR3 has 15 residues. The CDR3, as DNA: TGTGCCAGCAGTCTGGCTGGGGGACCGAACACTGAAGCTTTCTTT. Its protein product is CASSLAGGPNTEAFF. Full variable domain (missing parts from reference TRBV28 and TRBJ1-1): DVKVTQSSRYLVKRTGEKVFLECVQDMDHENMFWYRQDPGLGLRLIYFSYDVKMKEKGDIPEGYSVSREKKERFSLILESASTNQTSMYLCASSLAGGPNTEAFFGQGTRLTVV.

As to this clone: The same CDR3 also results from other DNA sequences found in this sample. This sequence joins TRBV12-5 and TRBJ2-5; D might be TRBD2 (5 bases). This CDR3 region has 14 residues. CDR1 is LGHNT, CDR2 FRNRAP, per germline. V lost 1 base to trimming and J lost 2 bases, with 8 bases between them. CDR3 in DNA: TGTGCTAGTGGTTTGGGAGGGCCTCAAGAGACCCAGTACTTC. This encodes CASGLGGPQETQYF. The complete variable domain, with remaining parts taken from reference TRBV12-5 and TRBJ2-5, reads DARVTQTPRHKVTEMGQEVTMRCQPILGHNTVFWYRQTMMQGLELLAYFRNRAPLDDSGMPKDRFSAEMPDATLATLKIQPSEPRDSAVYFCASGLGGPQETQYFGPGTRLLVL.

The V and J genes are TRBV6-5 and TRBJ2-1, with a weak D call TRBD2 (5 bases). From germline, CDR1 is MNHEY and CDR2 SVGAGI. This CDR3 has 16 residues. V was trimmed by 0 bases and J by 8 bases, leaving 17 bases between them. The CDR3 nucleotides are TGTGCCAGCAGTTACTCTATCGGGGAGTGGGTCGATGAGCAGTTCTTC. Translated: CASSYSIGEWVDEQFF.

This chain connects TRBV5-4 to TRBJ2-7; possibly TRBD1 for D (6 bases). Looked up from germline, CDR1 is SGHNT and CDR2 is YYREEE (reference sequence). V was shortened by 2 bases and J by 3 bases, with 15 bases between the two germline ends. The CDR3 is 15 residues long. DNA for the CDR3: TGTGCCAGCAGCTTTCCTGGACAGCTAGTCTACGAGCAGTACTTC. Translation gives CASSFPGQLVYEQYF.

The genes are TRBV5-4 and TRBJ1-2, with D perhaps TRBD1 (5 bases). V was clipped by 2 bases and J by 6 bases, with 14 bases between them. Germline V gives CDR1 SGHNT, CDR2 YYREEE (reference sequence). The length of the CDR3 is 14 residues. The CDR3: CASSLAGRLHGYTF. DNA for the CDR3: TGTGCCAGCAGCTTAGCAGGGAGATTGCATGGCTACACCTTC. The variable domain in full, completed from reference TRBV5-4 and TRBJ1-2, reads ETGVTQSPTHLIKTRGQQVTLRCSSQSGHNTVSWYQQALGQGPQFIFQYYREEENGRGNFPPRFSGLQFPNYSSELNVNALELDDSALYLCASSLAGRLHGYTFGSGTRLTVV.

CDR3: CASSPLAGGETDTQYF. CDR3 DNA: TGTGCCAGCAGTCCCCTAGCGGGAGGAGAGACAGATACGCAGTATTTT. The chain combines TRBV28 with TRBJ2-3; 11 bases match TRBD2. The CDR3 spans 16 residues. V lost 5 bases and J lost 3; bases outside the gene matches: 7. Looked up from germline, CDR1 is MDHEN and CDR2 is SYDVKM.